This is a list of T cell receptor beta chains from one sample in a study of blood T cells in healthy people across ages. TCRdb re-derived calls from the 5' RACE reads in MiXCR, one entry per CDR3 protein. The table has around 1,500,000 distinct CDR3 sequences, roughly 27% seen once. The sample consisted of blood. The receptors here all came from a woman in her 30s in good health. CDR3s include the opening cysteine and the closing phenylalanine or tryptophan. A D gene is named only where the DNA matches it firmly. Not all rows give a size; the values are once, few, many and, for expanded clones, a class.

CASSLSGTGGKLFF | TGTGCCAGCAGCTTATCAGGGACAGGGGGAAAACTGTTTTTT | TRBJ1-4 | TRBV7-2 | . | TRBD1 | 14
CASTPSGDVQPQHF | TGTGCCAGCACCCCTTCGGGGGACGTCCAGCCCCAGCATTTT | TRBJ1-5 | TRBV6-5 | few | . | 14
CASSQNRLAGNRNIQYF | TGCGCCAGCAGCCAAAATCGGCTAGCGGGAAATAGGAACATTCAGTACTTC | TRBJ2-4 | TRBV4-3 | . | TRBD2 | 17
CATSLSRASGQPQHF | TGTGCCACCAGCCTTTCCCGGGCCTCGGGACAGCCCCAGCATTTT | TRBJ1-5 | TRBV15 | . | . | 15
CASSSQEFPPNEQFF | TGCGCCAGCAGCTCCCAGGAATTCCCACCCAATGAGCAGTTCTTC | TRBJ2-1 | TRBV5-1 | . | . | 15
CASSPRATTDTQYF | TGTGCCAGCAGCCCACGAGCAACCACAGATACGCAGTATTTT | TRBJ2-3 | TRBV7-2 | few | . | 14
CASSLIVGTRVSDEQYF | TGCGCCAGCAGCTTAATTGTCGGGACTAGGGTCTCTGACGAGCAGTACTTC | TRBJ2-7 | TRBV5-1 | . | TRBD2 | 17
CASSSFRFYGSMVGSNEQFF | TGTGCCAGCAGTTCCTTTCGGTTCTACGGTTCTATGGTCGGGAGCAATGAGCAGTTCTTC | TRBJ2-1 | TRBV12-3/TRBV12-4 | . | . | 20
CASSEDRTTFRWEQFF | TGTGCCAGCAGTGAAGACAGGACTACCTTCAGGTGGGAGCAGTTCTTC | TRBJ2-1 | TRBV25-1 | . | . | 16
CASRRQGASYNSPLHF | TGTGCCAGCAGGAGACAGGGAGCGTCCTATAATTCACCCCTCCACTTT | TRBJ1-6 | TRBV12-3/TRBV12-4 | . | TRBD1 | 16
CSARTGQGVADTQYF | TGCAGTGCTAGAACTGGACAGGGGGTGGCAGATACGCAGTATTTT | TRBJ2-3 | TRBV20-1 | many | TRBD1 | 15
CASSFRTSRGSTDTQYF | TGTGCCAGCAGCTTTCGGACTAGCCGCGGTAGTACAGATACGCAGTATTTT | TRBJ2-3 | TRBV27 | . | TRBD2 | 17
CASRSTGVYGYTF | TGTGCCAGCAGGTCTACAGGGGTCTATGGCTACACCTTC | TRBJ1-2 | TRBV6-1 | many | TRBD1 | 13
CASSLGTGGVPQHF | TGTGCCAGCAGTCTCGGGACAGGGGGCGTGCCCCAGCATTTT | TRBJ1-5 | TRBV12-3/TRBV12-4 | once | TRBD1 | 14
CASSLGAGGAGETQYF | TGTGCCAGCAGCTTAGGTGCAGGGGGCGCCGGGGAGACCCAGTACTTC | TRBJ2-5 | TRBV7-3 | many | TRBD1 | 16
CATSREGVNYGYTF | TGTGCCACCAGCAGAGAAGGCGTGAACTATGGCTACACCTTC | TRBJ1-2 | TRBV15 | many | . | 14
CASSEAGGRYNEQFF | TGTGCCAGCAGTGAAGCGGGAGGACGATACAATGAGCAGTTCTTC | TRBJ2-1 | TRBV25-1 | few | TRBD2 | 15
CASSFSWEAFF | TGTGCCAGCAGCTTCTCCTGGGAGGCTTTCTTT | TRBJ1-1 | TRBV11-2 | . | . | 11
CASSLEGAGYYTF | TGTGCCAGCAGCTTAGAGGGGGCGGGGTACTACACCTTC | TRBJ1-2 | TRBV11-2 | . | . | 13
CSVELRENTEAFF | TGCAGCGTTGAGTTACGGGAGAACACTGAAGCTTTCTTT | TRBJ1-1 | TRBV29-1 | . | . | 13
CASSLVGGAKNIQYF | TGTGCCAGCAGCTTAGTTGGGGGGGCCAAAAACATTCAGTACTTC | TRBJ2-4 | TRBV7-2 | many | . | 15
CASSRTLWSGYTF | TGCGCCAGCAGCCGTACTCTCTGGTCTGGCTACACCTTC | TRBJ1-2 | TRBV4-1 | many | . | 13
CASSLRLGSSMNTEAFF | TGTGCCAGCAGCCTGAGGCTAGGGTCCTCAATGAACACTGAAGCTTTCTTT | TRBJ1-1 | TRBV7-9 | . | . | 17
CASSRGLAVLTSYNEQFF | TGCGCCAGCAGCAGGGGACTAGCGGTTCTGACCTCCTACAATGAGCAGTTCTTC | TRBJ2-1 | TRBV5-1 | many | TRBD2 | 18
CIVAGLLHTEAFF | TGCATCGTTGCGGGGTTACTGCACACTGAAGCTTTCTTT | TRBJ1-1 | TRBV29-1 | . | . | 13
CASSAASGYEQYF | TGTGCCAGCAGTGCCGCCTCAGGCTACGAGCAGTACTTC | TRBJ2-7 | TRBV6-4 | many | . | 13
CASSSAASQETQYF | TGCGCCAGCAGCTCGGCGGCTAGTCAAGAGACCCAGTACTTC | TRBJ2-5 | TRBV5-1 | many | . | 14
CATARDRAYEQYF | TGTGCCACCGCTAGGGACAGGGCCTACGAGCAGTACTTC | TRBJ2-7 | TRBV15 | many | TRBD1 | 13
CASIRLAGGLNEQFF | TGTGCCAGCATCAGACTAGCGGGGGGCCTCAATGAGCAGTTCTTC | TRBJ2-1 | TRBV5-6 | . | TRBD2 | 15
CASNANPPQPQHF | TGTGCCAGTAATGCGAACCCTCCTCAGCCCCAGCATTTT | TRBJ1-5 | TRBV19 | . | . | 13
CASSQGPAGGETQYF | TGTGCCAGCAGCCAAGGGCCAGCGGGGGGGGAGACCCAGTACTTC | TRBJ2-5 | TRBV3-1 | once | TRBD2 | 15
CASSFPRREETQYF | TGTGCCAGCAGCTTCCCCCGAAGGGAAGAGACCCAGTACTTC | TRBJ2-5 | TRBV5-5 | . | . | 14
CASSLEISHEQYF | TGTGCCAGCAGCCTAGAGATTTCTCACGAGCAGTACTTC | TRBJ2-7 | TRBV7-9 | few | . | 13
CASSSPGYGNTIYF | TGTGCCAGCAGTTCACCAGGCTACGGAAACACCATATATTTT | TRBJ1-3 | TRBV12-3/TRBV12-4 | . | . | 14
CASSLAPGGGSTYEQYF | TGCGCCAGCAGCTTGGCCCCAGGCGGGGGGTCGACCTACGAGCAGTACTTC | TRBJ2-7 | TRBV5-1 | . | TRBD2 | 17
CASSPYGGGELFF | TGTGCCAGCAGCCCCTACGGGGGCGGGGAGCTGTTTTTT | TRBJ2-2 | TRBV11-2 | . | . | 13
CASSSITGSTYNEQFF | TGTGCCAGCAGCTCCATAACGGGATCGACCTACAATGAGCAGTTCTTC | TRBJ2-1 | TRBV7-6 | many | . | 16
CASSLTSGTVNYEQFF | TGCGCCAGCAGCTTGACCAGCGGGACAGTCAACTACGAGCAGTTCTTC | TRBJ2-1 | TRBV5-1 | . | . | 16
CASSYGQGLYEQYF | TGTGCCAGCAGTTACGGCCAGGGGCTCTACGAGCAGTACTTC | TRBJ2-7 | TRBV6-5 | many | . | 14
CASSLGQHGYTF | TGTGCCAGCAGCTTGGGGCAGCATGGCTACACCTTC | TRBJ1-2 | TRBV5-6 | few | . | 12
CSAKVGQGQGVGQPQHF | TGCAGTGCTAAAGTAGGACAGGGGCAGGGGGTGGGTCAGCCCCAGCATTTT | TRBJ1-5 | TRBV20-1 | . | TRBD1 | 17
CASSSVGIEQFF | TGCGCCAGCAGCTCTGTGGGTATTGAGCAGTTCTTC | TRBJ2-1 | TRBV5-1 | . | . | 12
CASSYSLGDGLYNSPLHF | TGTGCCAGCAGTTACTCGCTTGGAGACGGACTCTATAATTCACCCCTCCACTTT | TRBJ1-6 | TRBV6-5 | few | . | 18
CASSEGETGDYEQYF | TGTGCCAGCAGTGAAGGTGAGACAGGAGACTACGAGCAGTACTTC | TRBJ2-7 | TRBV6-1 | few | . | 15
CSVELWDSYEQYF | TGCAGCGTTGAATTGTGGGACTCCTACGAGCAGTACTTC | TRBJ2-7 | TRBV29-1 | many | . | 13
CASSPGQWSNIQYF | TGTGCCAGCAGCCCGGGACAGTGGTCAAACATTCAGTACTTC | TRBJ2-4 | TRBV7-2 | few | TRBD1 | 14
CASRVGQYGYTF | TGTGCCAGCAGAGTGGGACAGTATGGCTACACCTTC | TRBJ1-2 | TRBV28 | . | TRBD1 | 12
CATSDFAAGTSGTRYEQYF | TGTGCCACCAGTGATTTCGCCGCCGGGACTAGCGGGACGCGGTACGAGCAGTACTTC | TRBJ2-7 | TRBV24-1 | . | TRBD2 | 19
CASRLRGAGKETHYF | TGTGCCAGCAGGTTACGGGGGGCAGGGAAAGAGACCCATTACTTC | TRBJ2-5 | TRBV28 | . | . | 15
CASSESEEGSGANVLTF | TGTGCCAGCAGTGAGTCCGAGGAAGGATCTGGGGCCAACGTCCTGACTTTC | TRBJ2-6 | TRBV6-1 | . | . | 17
CASTPGPYNEQFF | TGTGCCAGCACCCCGGGACCCTACAATGAGCAGTTCTTC | TRBJ2-1 | TRBV12-3/TRBV12-4 | many | . | 13
CASSLGLAGGQRDTQYF | TGCGCCAGCAGCTTAGGACTAGCGGGGGGGCAAAGAGATACGCAGTATTTT | TRBJ2-3 | TRBV5-1 | . | TRBD2 | 17
CASSYEGGGNQPQHF | TGTGCCAGCAGTTACGAGGGGGGGGGCAATCAGCCCCAGCATTTT | TRBJ1-5 | TRBV6-5 | . | . | 15
CASRNVGSTSRDNEQFF | TGTGCCAGCCGAAACGTAGGTTCGACAAGTCGGGACAATGAGCAGTTCTTC | TRBJ2-1 | TRBV6-2/TRBV6-3 | . | . | 17